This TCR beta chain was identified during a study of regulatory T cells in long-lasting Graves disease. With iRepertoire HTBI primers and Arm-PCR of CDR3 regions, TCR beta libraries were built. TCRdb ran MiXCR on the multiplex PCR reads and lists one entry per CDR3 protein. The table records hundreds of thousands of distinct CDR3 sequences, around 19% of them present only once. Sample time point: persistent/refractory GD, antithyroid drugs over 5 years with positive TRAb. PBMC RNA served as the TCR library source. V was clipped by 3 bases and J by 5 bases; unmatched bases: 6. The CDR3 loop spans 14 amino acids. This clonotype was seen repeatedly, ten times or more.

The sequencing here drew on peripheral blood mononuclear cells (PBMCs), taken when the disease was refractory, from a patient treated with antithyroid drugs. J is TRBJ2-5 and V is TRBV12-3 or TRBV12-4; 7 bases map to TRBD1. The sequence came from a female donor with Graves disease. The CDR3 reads CASSLNRGVETQYF. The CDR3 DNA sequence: TGTGCCAGCAGTTTGAACAGGGGTGTGGAGACCCAGTACTTC.